This T cell receptor (beta chain) came from a study of blood T cell repertoires in COVID-19. Study-level background: Material from acute and convalescent COVID-19 was sourced from the United States, Italy and Spain.

The assay was immunoSEQ multiplex PCR, and TCRdb's table has in-frame clones only and misses some. The profile shows 300,000 to 350,000 clones, more than 80% of them singletons. The junction had 6 bases not matched to a gene; V was cut back by 1 base and J by 4 bases. CDR3 length equals 15 residues. The germline CDR1 and CDR2 sequences are LGHNA and YSLEER. The source material was peripheral blood. The chain uses TRBV4-3 and TRBJ1-2; TRBD1 aligns across 7 bases. The TCR was taken from a woman between 25 and 40 years old with COVID-19, enrolled during active disease. The CDR3 nucleotides are TGCGCCAGCAGCCAAGTCCCGGGACAGCTCTATGGCTACACCTTC. Protein sequence: CASSQVPGQLYGYTF.